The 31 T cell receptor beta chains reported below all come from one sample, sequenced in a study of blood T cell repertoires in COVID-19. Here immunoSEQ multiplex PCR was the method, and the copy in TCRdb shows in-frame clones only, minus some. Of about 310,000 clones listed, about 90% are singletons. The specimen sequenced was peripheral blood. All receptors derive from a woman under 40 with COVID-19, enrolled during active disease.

CDR3 protein: CASSLTVVTGTHEQYF. DNA for the CDR3: TGTGCCAGCAGTTTGACGGTCGTGACAGGGACCCACGAGCAGTACTTC. This rearrangement joins TRBV28 to TRBJ2-7, with TRBD1 matching 7 bases. After removal of 3 bases from V and 5 bases from J, the junction contained 13 bases not matched to a gene. The CDR3 runs to 16 residues. Germline loops: CDR1 MDHEN, CDR2 SYDVKM.

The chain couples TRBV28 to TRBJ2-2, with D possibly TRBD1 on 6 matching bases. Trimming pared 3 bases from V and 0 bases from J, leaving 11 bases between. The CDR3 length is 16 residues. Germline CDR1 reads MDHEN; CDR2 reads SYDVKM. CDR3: CASSFPGQANTGELFF. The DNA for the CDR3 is TGTGCCAGCAGTTTCCCGGGACAAGCGAACACCGGGGAGCTGTTTTTT.

The CDR3 DNA reads TGTGCCAGCAGCTTAGATCTTGTTGGGGGGGGCGGCACTGAAGCTTTCTTT. It codes for CASSLDLVGGGGTEAFF. The chain couples TRBV11-2 to TRBJ1-1, with D tentatively TRBD1 (6 bases). V was cut by 0 bases and J by 4 bases, with 18 bases left in between. Per germline, CDR1 SGHAT and CDR2 FQNNGV. The CDR3 spans 17 residues.

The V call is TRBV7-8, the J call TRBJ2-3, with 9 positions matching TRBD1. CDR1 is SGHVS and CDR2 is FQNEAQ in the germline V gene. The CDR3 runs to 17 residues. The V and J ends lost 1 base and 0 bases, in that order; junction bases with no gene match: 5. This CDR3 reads CASSLGAGQGSTDTQYF. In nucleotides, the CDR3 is TGTGCCAGCAGCTTAGGAGCGGGACAGGGAAGCACAGATACGCAGTATTTT.

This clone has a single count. The CDR3 is CASSRGGGDTDTQYF. In DNA form, the CDR3 reads TGTGCCAGCAGCCGCGGGGGGGGCGACACAGATACGCAGTATTTT. V and J are TRBV5-4 and TRBJ2-3; the match to TRBD2 covers 9 bases. The germline V gene has CDR1 SGHNT and CDR2 YYREEE (reference sequence). Germline trimming cut 4 bases from V and 2 bases from J; bases unmatched to any gene: 5. This CDR3 has 15 residues.

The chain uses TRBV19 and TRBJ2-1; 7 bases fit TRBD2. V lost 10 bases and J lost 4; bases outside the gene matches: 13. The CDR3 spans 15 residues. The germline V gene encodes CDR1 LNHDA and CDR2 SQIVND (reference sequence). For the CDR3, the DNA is TGTGCCACCAGGGCAGGGCTAGCGGTATACAATGAGCAGTTCTTC. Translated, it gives CATRAGLAVYNEQFF.

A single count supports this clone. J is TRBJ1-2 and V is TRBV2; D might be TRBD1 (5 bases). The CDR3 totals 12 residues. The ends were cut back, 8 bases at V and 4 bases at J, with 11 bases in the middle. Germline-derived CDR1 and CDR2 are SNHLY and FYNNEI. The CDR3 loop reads CASGAGSYGYTF. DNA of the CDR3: TGTGCCAGCGGGGCCGGTTCCTATGGCTACACCTTC.

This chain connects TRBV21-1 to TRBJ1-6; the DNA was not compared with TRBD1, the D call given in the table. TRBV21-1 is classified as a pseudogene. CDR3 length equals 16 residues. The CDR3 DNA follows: TGTGCCAGCACCCCCCAGTCCGGGACAGTCAATTCACCCCTCCACTTT. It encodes CASTPQSGTVNSPLHF.

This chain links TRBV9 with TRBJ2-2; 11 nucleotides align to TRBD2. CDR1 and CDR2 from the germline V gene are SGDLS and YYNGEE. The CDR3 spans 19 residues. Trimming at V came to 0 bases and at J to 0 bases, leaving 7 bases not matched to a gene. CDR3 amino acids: CASSVEPLSGRANTGELFF. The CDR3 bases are TGTGCCAGCAGCGTAGAGCCCCTTAGCGGGAGGGCGAACACCGGGGAGCTGTTTTTT.

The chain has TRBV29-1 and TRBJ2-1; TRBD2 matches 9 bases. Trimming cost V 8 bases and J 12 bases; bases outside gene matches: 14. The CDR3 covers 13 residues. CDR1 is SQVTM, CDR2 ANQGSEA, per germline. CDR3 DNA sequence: TGCAGCATTAGGCTAGCGGGAAGTTGGGTGCAGTTCTTC. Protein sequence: CSIRLAGSWVQFF.

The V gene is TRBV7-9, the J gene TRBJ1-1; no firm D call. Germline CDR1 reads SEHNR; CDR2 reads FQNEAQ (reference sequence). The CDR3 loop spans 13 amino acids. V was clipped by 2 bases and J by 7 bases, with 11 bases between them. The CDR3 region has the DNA TGTGCCAGCAGCTTATCCAACAGCATTGAAGCTTTCTTT. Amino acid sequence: CASSLSNSIEAFF.

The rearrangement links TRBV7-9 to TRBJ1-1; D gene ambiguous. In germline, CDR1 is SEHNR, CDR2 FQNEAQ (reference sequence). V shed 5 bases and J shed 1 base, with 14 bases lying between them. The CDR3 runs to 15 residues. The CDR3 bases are TGTGCCAGCAGCCCACCAAGTGGAGGGAACACTGAAGCTTTCTTT. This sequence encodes CASSPPSGGNTEAFF.

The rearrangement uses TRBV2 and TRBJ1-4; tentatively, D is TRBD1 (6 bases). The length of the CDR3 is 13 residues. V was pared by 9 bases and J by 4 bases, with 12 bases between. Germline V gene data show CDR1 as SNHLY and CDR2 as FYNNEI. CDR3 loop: CASYRDINEKLFF. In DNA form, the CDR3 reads TGTGCCAGTTATAGGGACATTAATGAAAAACTGTTTTTT.

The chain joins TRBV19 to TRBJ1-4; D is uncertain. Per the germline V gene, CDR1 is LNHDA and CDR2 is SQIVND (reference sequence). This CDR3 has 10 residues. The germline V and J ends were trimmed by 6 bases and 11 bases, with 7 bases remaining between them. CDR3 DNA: TGTGCCAGTAGGAGTTGGAAACTGTTTTTT. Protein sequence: CASRSWKLFF.

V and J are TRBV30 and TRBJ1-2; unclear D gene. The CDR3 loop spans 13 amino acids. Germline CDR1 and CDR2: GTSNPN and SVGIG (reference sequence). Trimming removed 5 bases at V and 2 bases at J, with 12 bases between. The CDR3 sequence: CAWARTGNYGYTF. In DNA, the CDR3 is TGTGCCTGGGCCCGGACGGGGAACTATGGCTACACCTTC.

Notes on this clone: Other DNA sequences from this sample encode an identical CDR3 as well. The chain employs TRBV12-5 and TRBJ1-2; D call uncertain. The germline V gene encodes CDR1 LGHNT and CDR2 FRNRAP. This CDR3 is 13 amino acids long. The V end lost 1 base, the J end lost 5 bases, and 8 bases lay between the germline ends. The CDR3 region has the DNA TGTGCTAGTGGTTTGGGGACTGATTATGGCTACACCTTC. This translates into CASGLGTDYGYTF. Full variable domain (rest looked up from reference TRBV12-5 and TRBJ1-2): DARVTQTPRHKVTEMGQEVTMRCQPILGHNTVFWYRQTMMQGLELLAYFRNRAPLDDSGMPKDRFSAEMPDATLATLKIQPSEPRDSAVYFCASGLGTDYGYTFGSGTRLTVV.

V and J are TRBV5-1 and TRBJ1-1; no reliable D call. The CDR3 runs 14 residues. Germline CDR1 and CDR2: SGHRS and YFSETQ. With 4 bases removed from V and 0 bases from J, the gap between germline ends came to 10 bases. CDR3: CASSRTDMNTEAFF. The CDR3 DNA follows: TGCGCCAGCAGCCGGACTGATATGAACACTGAAGCTTTCTTT.

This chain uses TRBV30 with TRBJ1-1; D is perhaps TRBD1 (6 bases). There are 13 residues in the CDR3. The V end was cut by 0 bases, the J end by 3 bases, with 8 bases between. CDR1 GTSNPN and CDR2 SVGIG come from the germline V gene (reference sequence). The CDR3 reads CAWSVQGDTEAFF. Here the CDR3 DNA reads TGTGCCTGGAGTGTACAGGGCGACACTGAAGCTTTCTTT.

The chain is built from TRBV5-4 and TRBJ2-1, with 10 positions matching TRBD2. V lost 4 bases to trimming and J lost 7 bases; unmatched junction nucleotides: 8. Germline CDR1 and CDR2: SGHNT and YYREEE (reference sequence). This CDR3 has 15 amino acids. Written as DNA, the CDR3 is TGTGCCAGCAGCCAAACTAGCGGGATGAAAAATGAGCAGTTCTTC. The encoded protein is CASSQTSGMKNEQFF.

The CDR3 region is CASSQDGGANTDTQYF. The CDR3 DNA reads TGCGCCAGCAGCCAAGATGGTGGGGCAAACACAGATACGCAGTATTTT. The chain couples TRBV4-1 to TRBJ2-3; tentatively, D is TRBD1 (5 bases). CDR1 is MGHRA, CDR2 YSYEKL, per germline. V lost 0 bases and J 2 bases, leaving 12 bases between the germline ends. This CDR3 region has 16 residues.

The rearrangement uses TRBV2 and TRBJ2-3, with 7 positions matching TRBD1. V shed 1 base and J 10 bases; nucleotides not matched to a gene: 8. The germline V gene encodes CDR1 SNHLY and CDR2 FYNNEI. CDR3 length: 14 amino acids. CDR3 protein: CASSEGAGRGPQYF. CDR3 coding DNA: TGTGCCAGCAGTGAAGGGGCCGGAAGGGGGCCGCAGTATTTT.

The CDR3, as DNA: TGTGCCAGCAGCGTAACCGGGACAGGGGGGGCTGAAGCTTTCTTT. It translates to CASSVTGTGGAEAFF. The rearrangement uses TRBV7-8 and TRBJ1-1; 11 bases line up with TRBD1. CDR1 and CDR2 (germline): SGHVS, FQNEAQ. This CDR3 is 15 amino acids long. Trimming removed 5 bases from V and 6 bases from J; junction bases left unmatched: 8. Complete variable domain (other parts from reference TRBV7-8 and TRBJ1-1): GAGVSQSPRYKVAKRGQDVALRCDPISGHVSLFWYQQALGQGPEFLTYFQNEAQLDKSGLPSDRFFAERPEGSVSTLKIQRTQQEDSAVYLCASSVTGTGGAEAFFGQGTRLTVV.

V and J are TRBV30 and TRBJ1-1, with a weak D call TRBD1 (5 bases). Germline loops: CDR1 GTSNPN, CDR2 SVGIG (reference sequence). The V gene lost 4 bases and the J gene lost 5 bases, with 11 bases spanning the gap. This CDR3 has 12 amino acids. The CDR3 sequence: CAWTPGGTEAFF. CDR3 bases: TGTGCCTGGACCCCGGGGGGAACTGAAGCTTTCTTT.

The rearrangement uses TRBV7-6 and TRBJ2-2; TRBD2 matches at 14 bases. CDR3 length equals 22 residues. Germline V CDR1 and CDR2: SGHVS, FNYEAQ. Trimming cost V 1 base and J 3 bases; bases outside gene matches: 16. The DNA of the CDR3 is TGTGCCAGCAGCTTAGGAGGGATCTCACCGGGACTAGCGGGAGTGTACACCGGGGAGCTGTTTTTT. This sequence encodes CASSLGGISPGLAGVYTGELFF.

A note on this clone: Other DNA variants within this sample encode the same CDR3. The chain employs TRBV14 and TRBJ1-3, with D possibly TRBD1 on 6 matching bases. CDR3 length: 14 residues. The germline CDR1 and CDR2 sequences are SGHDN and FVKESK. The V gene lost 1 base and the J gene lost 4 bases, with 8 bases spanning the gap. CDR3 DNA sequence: TGTGCCAGCAGCCAAGGGACAGCGGGAAACACCATATATTTT. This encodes CASSQGTAGNTIYF.

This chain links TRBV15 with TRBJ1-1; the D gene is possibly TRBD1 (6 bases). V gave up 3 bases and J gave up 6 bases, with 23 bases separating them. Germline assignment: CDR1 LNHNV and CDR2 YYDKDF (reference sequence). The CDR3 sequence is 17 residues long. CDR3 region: CATSSWESLLGGAEAFF. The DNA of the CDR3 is TGTGCCACCAGCAGTTGGGAATCCTTACTTGGGGGCGCTGAAGCTTTCTTT.

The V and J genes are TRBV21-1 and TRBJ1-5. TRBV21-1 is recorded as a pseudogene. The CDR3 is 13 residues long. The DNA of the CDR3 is TGTGCCAGCAGCAGGGAAGGAGGGCAGCCCCAGCATTTT. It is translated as CASSREGGQPQHF.

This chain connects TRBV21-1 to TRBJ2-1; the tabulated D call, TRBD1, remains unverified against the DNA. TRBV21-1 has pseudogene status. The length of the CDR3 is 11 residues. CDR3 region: CASNSYNEQFF. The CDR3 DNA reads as TGTGCCAGCAACAGTTACAATGAGCAGTTCTTC.

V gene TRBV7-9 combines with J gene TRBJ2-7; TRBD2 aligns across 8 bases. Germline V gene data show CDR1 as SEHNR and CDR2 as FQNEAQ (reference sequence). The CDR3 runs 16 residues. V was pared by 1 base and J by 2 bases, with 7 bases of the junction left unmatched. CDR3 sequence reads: CASSLGLALIPYEQYF. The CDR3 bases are TGTGCCAGCAGCTTAGGACTAGCGCTGATACCCTACGAGCAGTACTTC. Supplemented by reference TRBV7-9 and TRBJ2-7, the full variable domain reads DTGVSQNPRHKITKRGQNVTFRCDPISEHNRLYWYRQTLGQGPEFLTYFQNEAQLEKSRLLSDRFSAERPKGSFSTLEIQRTEQGDSAMYLCASSLGLALIPYEQYFGPGTRLTVT.

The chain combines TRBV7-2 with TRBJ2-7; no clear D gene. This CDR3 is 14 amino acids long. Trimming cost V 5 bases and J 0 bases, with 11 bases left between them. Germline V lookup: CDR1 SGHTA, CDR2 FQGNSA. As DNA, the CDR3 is TGTGCCAGCAGCCACGCGATAAACTCCTACGAGCAGTACTTC. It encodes CASSHAINSYEQYF.

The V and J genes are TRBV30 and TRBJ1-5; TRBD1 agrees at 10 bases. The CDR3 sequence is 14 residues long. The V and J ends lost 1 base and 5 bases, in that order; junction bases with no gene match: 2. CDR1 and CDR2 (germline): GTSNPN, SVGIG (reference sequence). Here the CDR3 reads CAWSDGTGDQPQHF. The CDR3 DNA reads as TGTGCCTGGAGTGATGGGACAGGGGATCAGCCCCAGCATTTT.